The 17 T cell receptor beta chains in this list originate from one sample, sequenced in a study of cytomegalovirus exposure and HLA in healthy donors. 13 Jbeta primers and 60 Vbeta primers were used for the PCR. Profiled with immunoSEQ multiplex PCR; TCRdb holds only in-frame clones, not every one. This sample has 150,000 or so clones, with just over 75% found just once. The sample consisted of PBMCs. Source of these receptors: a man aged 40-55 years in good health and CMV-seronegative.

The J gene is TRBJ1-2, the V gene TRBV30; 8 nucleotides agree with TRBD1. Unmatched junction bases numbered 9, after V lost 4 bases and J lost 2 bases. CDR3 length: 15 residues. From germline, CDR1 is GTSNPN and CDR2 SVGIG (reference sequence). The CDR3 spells CAWTFDRGLNYGYTF. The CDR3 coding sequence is TGTGCCTGGACCTTCGACAGGGGATTAAACTATGGCTACACCTTC.

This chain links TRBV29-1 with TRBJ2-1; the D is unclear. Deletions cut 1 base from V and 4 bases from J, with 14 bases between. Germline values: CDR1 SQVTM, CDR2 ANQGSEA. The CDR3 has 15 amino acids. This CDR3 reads CSVEGGGARYNEQFF. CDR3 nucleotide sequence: TGCAGCGTTGAAGGAGGTGGCGCTCGGTACAATGAGCAGTTCTTC.

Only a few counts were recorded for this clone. The CDR3 DNA follows: TGTGCCAGCAGCTCGCCGGACTTCTCGAAGAACACCGGGGAGCTGTTTTTT. Translation gives CASSSPDFSKNTGELFF. The genes are TRBV5-4 and TRBJ2-2, with D perhaps TRBD2 (5 bases). Germline loops: CDR1 SGHNT, CDR2 YYREEE (reference sequence). V was clipped by 3 bases and J by 1 base, with 16 bases between them. The CDR3 has 17 amino acids. Based on the CDR3 plus reference TRBV5-4 and TRBJ2-2, the full variable domain is ETGVTQSPTHLIKTRGQQVTLRCSSQSGHNTVSWYQQALGQGPQFIFQYYREEENGRGNFPPRFSGLQFPNYSSELNVNALELDDSALYLCASSSPDFSKNTGELFFGEGSRLTVL.

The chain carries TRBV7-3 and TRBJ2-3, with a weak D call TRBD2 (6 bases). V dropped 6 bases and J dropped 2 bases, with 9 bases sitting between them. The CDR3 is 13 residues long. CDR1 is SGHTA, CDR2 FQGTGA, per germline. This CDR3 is CASRGDFTDTQYF. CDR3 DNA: TGTGCCAGCAGGGGGGACTTCACAGATACGCAGTATTTT.

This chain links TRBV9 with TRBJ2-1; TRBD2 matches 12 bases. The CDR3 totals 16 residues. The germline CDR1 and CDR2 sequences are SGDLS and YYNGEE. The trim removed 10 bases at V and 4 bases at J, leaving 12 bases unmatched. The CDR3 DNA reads TGTGCCTCCGGAACTAGCGGGAGGTCAGAGTACAATGAGCAGTTCTTC. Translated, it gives CASGTSGRSEYNEQFF.

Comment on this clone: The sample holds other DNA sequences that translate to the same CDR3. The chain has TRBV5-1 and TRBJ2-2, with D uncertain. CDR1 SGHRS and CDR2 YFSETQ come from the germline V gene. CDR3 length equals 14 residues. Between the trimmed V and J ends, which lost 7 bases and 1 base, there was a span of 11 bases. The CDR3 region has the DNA TGCGCCAGCCGAGTTGCGGAGAACACCGGGGAGCTGTTTTTT. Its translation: CASRVAENTGELFF. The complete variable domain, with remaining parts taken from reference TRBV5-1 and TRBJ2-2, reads KAGVTQTPRYLIKTRGQQVTLSCSPISGHRSVSWYQQTPGQGLQFLFEYFSETQRNKGNFPGRFSGRQFSNSRSEMNVSTLELGDSALYLCASRVAENTGELFFGEGSRLTVL.

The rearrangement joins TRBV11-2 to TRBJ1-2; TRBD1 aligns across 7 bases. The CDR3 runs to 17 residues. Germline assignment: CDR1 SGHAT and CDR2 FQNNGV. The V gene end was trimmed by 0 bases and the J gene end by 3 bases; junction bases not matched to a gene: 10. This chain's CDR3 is CASSLDPQGLLDYGYTF. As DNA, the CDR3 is TGTGCCAGCAGCTTAGACCCACAGGGGCTCCTAGACTATGGCTACACCTTC.

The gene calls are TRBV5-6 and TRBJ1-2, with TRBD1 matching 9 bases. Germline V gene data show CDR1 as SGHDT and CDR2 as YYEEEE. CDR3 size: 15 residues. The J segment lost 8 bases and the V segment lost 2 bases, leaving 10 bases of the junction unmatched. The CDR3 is CASSLGTGGAKGYTF. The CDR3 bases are TGTGCCAGCAGCTTAGGCACAGGGGGCGCGAAAGGCTACACCTTC.

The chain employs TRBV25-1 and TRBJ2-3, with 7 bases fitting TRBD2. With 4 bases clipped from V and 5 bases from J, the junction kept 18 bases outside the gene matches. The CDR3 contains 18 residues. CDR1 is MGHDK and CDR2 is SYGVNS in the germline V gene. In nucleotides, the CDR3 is TGTGCCAGCAGTGGCCCCCCCTCGGGCGGGAGAAGGGGAGATACGCAGTATTTT. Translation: CASSGPPSGGRRGDTQYF.

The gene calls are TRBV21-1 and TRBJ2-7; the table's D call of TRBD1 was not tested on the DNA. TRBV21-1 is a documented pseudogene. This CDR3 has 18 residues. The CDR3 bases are TGTGCCAGCAGCAAGAGGGAGGCTCGGACAGGGGGCGAGTACGAGCAGTACGTC. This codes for CASSKREARTGGEYEQYV.

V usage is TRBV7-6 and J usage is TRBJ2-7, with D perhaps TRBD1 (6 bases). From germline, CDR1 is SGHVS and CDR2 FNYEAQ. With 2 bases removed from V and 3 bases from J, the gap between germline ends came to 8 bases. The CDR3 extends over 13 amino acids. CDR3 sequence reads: CASSLSRGYEQYF. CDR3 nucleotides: TGTGCCAGCAGCTTAAGCAGGGGCTACGAGCAGTACTTC. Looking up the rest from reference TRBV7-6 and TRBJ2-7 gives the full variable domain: GAGVSQSPRYKVTKRGQDVALRCDPISGHVSLYWYRQALGQGPEFLTYFNYEAQQDKSGLPNDRFSAERPEGSISTLTIQRTEQRDSAMYRCASSLSRGYEQYFGPGTRLTVT.

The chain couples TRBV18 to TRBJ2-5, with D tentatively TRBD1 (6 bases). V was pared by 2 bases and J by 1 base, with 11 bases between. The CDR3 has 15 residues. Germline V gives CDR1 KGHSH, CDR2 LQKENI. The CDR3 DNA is TGTGCCAGCTCACCAAACAGGGTCGGCCAAGAGACCCAGTACTTC. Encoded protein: CASSPNRVGQETQYF.

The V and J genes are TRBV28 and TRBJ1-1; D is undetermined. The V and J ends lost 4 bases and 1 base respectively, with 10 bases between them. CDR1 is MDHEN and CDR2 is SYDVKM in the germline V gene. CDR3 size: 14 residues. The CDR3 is CASSYSNPNTEAFF. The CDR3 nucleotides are TGTGCCAGCAGTTACTCGAACCCGAACACTGAAGCTTTCTTT.

This chain's CDR3 is CASSPGGDTEAFF. CDR3 sequence (DNA): TGCGCCAGCAGCCCCGGGGGAGACACTGAAGCTTTCTTT. The chain links TRBV4-1 to TRBJ1-1, with TRBD1 as a possible D gene (5 bases). Per the germline V gene, CDR1 is MGHRA and CDR2 is YSYEKL. V lost 4 bases, J lost 3 bases, and 9 bases lay in between. This CDR3 is built from 13 residues.

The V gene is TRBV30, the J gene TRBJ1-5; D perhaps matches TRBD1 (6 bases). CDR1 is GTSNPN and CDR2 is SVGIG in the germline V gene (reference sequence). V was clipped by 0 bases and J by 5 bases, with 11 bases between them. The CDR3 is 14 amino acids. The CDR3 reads CAWSVGQTHQPQHF. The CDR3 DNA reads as TGTGCCTGGAGTGTCGGACAGACGCATCAGCCCCAGCATTTT.

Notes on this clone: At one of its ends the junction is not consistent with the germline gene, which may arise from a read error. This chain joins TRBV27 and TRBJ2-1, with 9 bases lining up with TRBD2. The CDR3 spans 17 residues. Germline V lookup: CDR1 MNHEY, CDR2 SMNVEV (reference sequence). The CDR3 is CTSSLYGGRAGYNEQFF. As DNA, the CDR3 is TGTACCAGCAGTTTATACGGCGGGAGGGCCGGATACAATGAGCAGTTCTTC.

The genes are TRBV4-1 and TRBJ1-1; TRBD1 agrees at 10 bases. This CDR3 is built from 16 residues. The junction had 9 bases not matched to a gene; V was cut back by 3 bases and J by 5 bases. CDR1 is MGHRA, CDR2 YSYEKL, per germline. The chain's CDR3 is CASSQGQGTLRTEAFF. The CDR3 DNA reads TGCGCCAGCAGCCAGGGACAGGGGACTTTAAGGACTGAAGCTTTCTTT.